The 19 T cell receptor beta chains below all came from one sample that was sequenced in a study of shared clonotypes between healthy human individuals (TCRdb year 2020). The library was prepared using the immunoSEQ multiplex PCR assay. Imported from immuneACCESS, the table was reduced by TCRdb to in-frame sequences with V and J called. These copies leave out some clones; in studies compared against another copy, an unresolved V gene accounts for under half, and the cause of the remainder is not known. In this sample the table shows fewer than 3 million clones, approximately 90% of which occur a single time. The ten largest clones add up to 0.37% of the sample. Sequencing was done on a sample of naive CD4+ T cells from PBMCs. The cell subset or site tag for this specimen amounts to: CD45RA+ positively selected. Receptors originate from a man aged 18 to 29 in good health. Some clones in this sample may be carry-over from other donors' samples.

The CDR3 nucleotides are TGTGCCAGCAGTTCAGGAGGACTGAGGAATGAAAAACTGTTTTTT. It yields the protein CASSSGGLRNEKLFF. The chain links TRBV28 to TRBJ1-4; unclear D gene. This CDR3 has 15 residues. V lost 4 bases to trimming and J lost 5 bases, with 14 bases between them. The V gene's germline CDR1 is MDHEN and CDR2 SYDVKM.

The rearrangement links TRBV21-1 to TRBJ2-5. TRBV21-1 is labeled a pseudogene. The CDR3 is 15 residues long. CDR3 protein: CASSGHAGARETQYF. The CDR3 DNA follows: TGTGCCAGCAGCGGCCACGCAGGAGCGAGAGAGACCCAGTACTTC.

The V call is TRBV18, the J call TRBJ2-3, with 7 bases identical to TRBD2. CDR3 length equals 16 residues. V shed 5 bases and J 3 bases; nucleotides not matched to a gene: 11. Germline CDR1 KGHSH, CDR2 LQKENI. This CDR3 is CASSISVASGTDTQYF. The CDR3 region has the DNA TGTGCCAGCTCAATATCGGTGGCTAGCGGAACAGATACGCAGTATTTT. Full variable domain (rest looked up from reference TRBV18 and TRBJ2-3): NAGVMQNPRHLVRRRGQEARLRCSPMKGHSHVYWYRQLPEEGLKFMVYLQKENIIDESGMPKERFSAEFPKEGPSILRIQQVVRGDSAAYFCASSISVASGTDTQYFGPGTRLTVL.

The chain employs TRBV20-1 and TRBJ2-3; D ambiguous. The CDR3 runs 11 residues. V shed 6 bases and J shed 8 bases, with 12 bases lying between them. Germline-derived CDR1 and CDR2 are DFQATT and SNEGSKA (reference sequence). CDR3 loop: CSAPGSSTQYF. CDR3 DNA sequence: TGCAGTGCCCCAGGTTCTAGTACGCAGTATTTT.

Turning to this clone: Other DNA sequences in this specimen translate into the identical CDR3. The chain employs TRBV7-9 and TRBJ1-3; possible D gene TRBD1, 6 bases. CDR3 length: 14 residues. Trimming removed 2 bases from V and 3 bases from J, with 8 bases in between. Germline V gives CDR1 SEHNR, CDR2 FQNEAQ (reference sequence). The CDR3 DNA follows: TGTGCCAGCAGCTTACAGGGGAGTGGAAACACCATATATTTT. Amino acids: CASSLQGSGNTIYF.

In nucleotides, the CDR3 is TGTGCCAGCAGTGCATCCGACAGGGTTCGAAACACCATATATTTT. Protein product: CASSASDRVRNTIYF. The gene calls are TRBV28 and TRBJ1-3, with TRBD1 matching over 7 bases. Germline V gene lookup returns CDR1 MDHEN and CDR2 SYDVKM. J was trimmed by 5 bases and V by 5 bases; bases with no gene match: 9. This CDR3 contains 15 residues.

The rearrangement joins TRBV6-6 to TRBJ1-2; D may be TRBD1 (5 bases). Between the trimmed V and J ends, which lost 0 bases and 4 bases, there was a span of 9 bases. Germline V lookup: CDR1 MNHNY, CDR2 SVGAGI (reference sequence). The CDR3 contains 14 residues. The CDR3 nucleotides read TGTGCCAGCAGTTACTCCGACAGTACCTATGGCTACACCTTC. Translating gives CASSYSDSTYGYTF.

The CDR3 nucleotides are TGTGCCACCTCTTCCCGGTACCCTTACAATGAGCAGTTCTTC. Translating it yields CATSSRYPYNEQFF. The V and J genes are TRBV28 and TRBJ2-1, with unresolved D. Germline CDR1 is MDHEN and CDR2 is SYDVKM. The CDR3 is 14 amino acids. V was cut by 10 bases and J by 4 bases, with 17 bases left in between.

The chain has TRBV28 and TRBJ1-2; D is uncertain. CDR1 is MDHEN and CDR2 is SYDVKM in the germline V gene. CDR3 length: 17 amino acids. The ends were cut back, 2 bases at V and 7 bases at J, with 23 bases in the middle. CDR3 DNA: TGTGCCAGCAGTTTACTATCCCAATTGCGGACCGAGGTTGGCTACACCTTC. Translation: CASSLLSQLRTEVGYTF.

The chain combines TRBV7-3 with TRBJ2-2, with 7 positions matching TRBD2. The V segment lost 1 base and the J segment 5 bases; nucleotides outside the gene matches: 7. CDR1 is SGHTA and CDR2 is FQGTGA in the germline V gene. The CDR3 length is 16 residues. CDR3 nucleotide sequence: TGTGCCAGCAGCTTAAGGCGGGAGCAGTCAACCGGGGAGCTGTTTTTT. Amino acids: CASSLRREQSTGELFF.

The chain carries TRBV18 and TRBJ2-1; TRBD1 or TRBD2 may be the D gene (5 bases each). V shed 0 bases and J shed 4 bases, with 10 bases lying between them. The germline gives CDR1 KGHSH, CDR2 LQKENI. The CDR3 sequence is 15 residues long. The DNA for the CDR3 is TGTGCCAGCTCACCACCGGCAGGGAGATACAATGAGCAGTTCTTC. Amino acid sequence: CASSPPAGRYNEQFF.

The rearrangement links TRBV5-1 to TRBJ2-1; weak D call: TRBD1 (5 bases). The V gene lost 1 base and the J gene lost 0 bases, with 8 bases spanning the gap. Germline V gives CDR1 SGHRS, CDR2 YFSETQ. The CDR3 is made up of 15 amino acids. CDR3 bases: TGCGCCAGCAGCTTGCGACAGAACTCCTACAATGAGCAGTTCTTC. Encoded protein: CASSLRQNSYNEQFF.

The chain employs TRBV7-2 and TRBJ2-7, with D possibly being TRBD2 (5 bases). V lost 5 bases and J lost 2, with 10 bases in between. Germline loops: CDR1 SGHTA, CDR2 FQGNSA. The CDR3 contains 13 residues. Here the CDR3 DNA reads TGTGCCAGCAGCATCGACGGGACCTACGAGCAGTACTTC. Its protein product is CASSIDGTYEQYF.

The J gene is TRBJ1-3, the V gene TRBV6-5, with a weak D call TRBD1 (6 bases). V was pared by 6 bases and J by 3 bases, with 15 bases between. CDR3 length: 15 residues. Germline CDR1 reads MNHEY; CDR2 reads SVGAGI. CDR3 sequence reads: CASRGAGAGGNTIYF. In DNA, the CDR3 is TGTGCCAGCAGGGGCGCGGGGGCCGGTGGAAACACCATATATTTT.

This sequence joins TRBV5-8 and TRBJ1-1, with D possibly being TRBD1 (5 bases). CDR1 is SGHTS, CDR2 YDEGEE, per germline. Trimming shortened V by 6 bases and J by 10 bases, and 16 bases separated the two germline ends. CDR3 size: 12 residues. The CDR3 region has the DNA TGTGCCAGCAAAGTCGGGACCCTAGGAGCTTTCTTT. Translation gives CASKVGTLGAFF.

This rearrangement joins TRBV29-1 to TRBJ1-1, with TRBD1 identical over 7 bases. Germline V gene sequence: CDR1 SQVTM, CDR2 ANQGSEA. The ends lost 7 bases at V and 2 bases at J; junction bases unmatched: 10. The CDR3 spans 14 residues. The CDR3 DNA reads TGCAGCGCGACGGGGGACAGAAGAAACACTGAAGCTTTCTTT. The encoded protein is CSATGDRRNTEAFF.

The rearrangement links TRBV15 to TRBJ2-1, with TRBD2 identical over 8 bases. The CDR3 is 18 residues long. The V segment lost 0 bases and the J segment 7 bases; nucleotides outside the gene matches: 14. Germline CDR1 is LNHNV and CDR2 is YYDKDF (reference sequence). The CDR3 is CATSRDRGLAGGGNEQFF. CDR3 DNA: TGTGCCACCAGCAGAGATCGGGGTCTAGCGGGCGGGGGAAATGAGCAGTTCTTC.

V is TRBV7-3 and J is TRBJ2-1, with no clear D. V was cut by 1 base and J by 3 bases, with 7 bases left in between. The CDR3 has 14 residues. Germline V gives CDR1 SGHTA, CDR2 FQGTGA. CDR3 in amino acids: CASSLMPDYNEQFF. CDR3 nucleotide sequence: TGTGCCAGCAGCTTAATGCCTGACTACAATGAGCAGTTCTTC.

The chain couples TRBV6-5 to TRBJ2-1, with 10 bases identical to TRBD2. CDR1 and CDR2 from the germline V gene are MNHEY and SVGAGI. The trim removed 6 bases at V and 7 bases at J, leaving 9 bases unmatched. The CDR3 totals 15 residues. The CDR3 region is CASRRLAGVANEQFF. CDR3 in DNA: TGTGCCAGCAGGCGGCTAGCGGGAGTTGCAAATGAGCAGTTCTTC.